The 4 T cell receptor beta chains below all came from one sample that was sequenced in a study of T cells in Graves' hyperthyroidism and ophthalmopathy. TCR beta CDR3 sequences were amplified from RNA transcripts. HTBI primers drove first-round RT-PCR of the TCR CDR3. TCRdb reprocessed the multiplex PCR reads via MiXCR and lists one record per CDR3 protein. The table has fewer than 650,000 distinct CDR3 sequences, roughly 14% seen once. The sample was blood. Source of these receptors: a woman aged 40 to 55 with Graves' ophthalmopathy.

This chain joins TRBV20-1 and TRBJ2-5, with a tentative D call TRBD2 (6 bases). V was trimmed by 0 bases and J by 2 bases, leaving 13 bases between them. Germline assignment: CDR1 DFQATT and CDR2 SNEGSKA (reference sequence). This CDR3 contains 15 residues. The CDR3 here is CSARDVRGLQETQYF. The CDR3 nucleotides are TGCAGTGCTAGAGATGTCCGGGGACTTCAAGAGACCCAGTACTTC.

Ten or more counts support this clonotype. This sequence joins TRBV28 and TRBJ2-7, with D tentatively TRBD2 (6 bases). Trimming cost V 5 bases and J 5 bases, with 13 bases left between them. Germline CDR1 is MDHEN and CDR2 is SYDVKM. There are 13 residues in the CDR3. The CDR3 here is CASSVAVRDEQYF. The CDR3 bases are TGTGCCAGCAGTGTAGCGGTCCGGGACGAGCAGTACTTC.

This clonotype was seen many times. V and J are TRBV20-1 and TRBJ2-7; a possible D gene is TRBD2 (5 bases). The CDR3 sequence is 12 residues long. The V end was cut by 3 bases, the J end by 5 bases, with 11 bases between. Germline CDR1 reads DFQATT; CDR2 reads SNEGSKA (reference sequence). The CDR3: CSARGLGDEQYF. In DNA form, the CDR3 reads TGCAGTGCTAGGGGTTTGGGAGACGAGCAGTACTTC.

In its sample, this clonotype was seen many times. The chain joins TRBV6-5 to TRBJ2-5, with TRBD1 as a possible D gene (5 bases). Trimming left V 5 bases short and J 2 bases short, with 12 bases between. Germline lookup yields CDR1 MNHEY and CDR2 SVGAGI. The CDR3 is 14 residues long. CDR3 sequence reads: CASSPLTEQETQYF. CDR3 nucleotide sequence: TGTGCCAGCAGTCCACTGACAGAGCAAGAGACCCAGTACTTC.